The clone carrying this T cell receptor beta chain showed up just a few times. Its antigen is as yet unknown. Germline CDR1 reads MNHEY; CDR2 reads SMNVEV (reference sequence). The V and J ends lost 6 bases and 4 bases, in that order; junction bases with no gene match: 6. The CDR3 totals 14 residues. Amplification used 60 Vbeta primers and 13 Jbeta primers. The assay was immunoSEQ multiplex PCR, and TCRdb's table has in-frame clones only and misses some. The sample carries tens of thousands of clones, about 70% recorded once. This specimen belongs to a study of cytomegalovirus exposure and HLA in healthy donors. Regarding the study as a whole: In a later analysis, V- and J-gene trimming of beta chains associated with a DCLRE1C missense variant, replicated independently.

The receptor comes from a man aged 30 to 39 in good health and CMV-seronegative. Sequencing used PBMCs. The chain employs TRBV27 and TRBJ1-1; 9 nucleotides agree with TRBD1. Written as DNA, the CDR3 is TGTGCCAGCAGGGGTACAGGGGGCGTCACTGAAGCTTTCTTT. Translation: CASRGTGGVTEAFF.